The 13 T cell receptor beta chains below were found in one sample sequenced in a study of early T cells in non-severe SARS-CoV-2 infection. In TCRdb, the 5' RACE reads were re-called with MiXCR into one record per CDR3 protein. This sample carries some 59,000 distinct CDR3 sequences, around 8.6% of them seen once, and the ten largest clones take around 3.7%. Sequenced material: whole blood, taken at baseline. Receptors originate from an adult who was a healthcare worker with PCR-confirmed SARS-CoV-2 infection or an uninfected control (not recorded which).

This clonotype was counted a few times. The genes are TRBV30 and TRBJ2-7; 9 bases are shared with TRBD1. The CDR3 is 12 amino acids. Germline CDR1 is GTSNPN and CDR2 is SVGIG (reference sequence). CDR3 loop: CGTGQGTYEQYF. CDR3 DNA: TGTGGTACGGGACAGGGTACCTACGAGCAGTACTTC.

The CDR3 protein is CAISDGSPQYEQYF. The CDR3, as DNA: TGTGCCATCAGTGATGGTAGTCCCCAATACGAGCAGTACTTC. This chain connects TRBV10-3 to TRBJ2-7, with D unclear. The V gene's germline CDR1 is ENHRY and CDR2 SYGVKD. Trimming pared 3 bases from V and 4 bases from J, leaving 13 bases between. The CDR3 loop spans 14 amino acids.

This clonotype was picked up many times. The genes are TRBV7-9 and TRBJ1-1, with D unclear. Trimming took off 1 base at V and 7 bases at J, with 10 bases between the two ends. The CDR3 totals 13 residues. CDR1 SEHNR and CDR2 FQNEAQ come from the germline V gene (reference sequence). This CDR3 is CASSLDSHIEAFF. CDR3 in DNA: TGTGCCAGCAGCTTAGACAGCCACATTGAAGCTTTCTTT.

This clonotype was found many times. The chain uses TRBV12-3 or TRBV12-4 and TRBJ2-7, with TRBD1 identical over 9 bases. Trimming took 5 bases from V and 8 from J; bases not matched to a gene: 10. The CDR3 has 14 amino acids. The CDR3 nucleotides are TGTGCCAGCAGTCTCCGGGACAGGGACAAGAAGCAGTACTTC. Amino acid sequence: CASSLRDRDKKQYF.

Many counts were recorded for this clonotype. The V gene is TRBV9, the J gene TRBJ2-3, with D unclear. Germline values: CDR1 SGDLS, CDR2 YYNGEE. V lost 0 bases, J lost 2 bases, and 16 bases lay in between. The CDR3 is 17 residues long. The CDR3 sequence is CASSVGPSGRYTDTQYF. Here the CDR3 DNA reads TGTGCCAGCAGCGTAGGACCGTCGGGCAGATACACAGATACGCAGTATTTT. The full variable domain, completed using reference TRBV9 and TRBJ2-3, is DSGVTQTPKHLITATGQRVTLRCSPRSGDLSVYWYQQSLDQGLQFLIQYYNGEERAKGNILERFSAQQFPDLHSELNLSSLELGDSALYFCASSVGPSGRYTDTQYFGPGTRLTVL.

This clonotype was recorded once. The gene calls are TRBV30 and TRBJ2-7, with TRBD1 matching 7 bases. The V gene's germline CDR1 is GTSNPN and CDR2 SVGIG (reference sequence). V gave up 0 bases and J gave up 6 bases; unmatched junction bases: 2. The CDR3 length is 12 residues. CDR3: CAWSVQGTEQYF. CDR3 DNA sequence: TGTGCCTGGAGTGTACAGGGGACCGAGCAGTACTTC. Full variable domain (outside the CDR3, taken from reference TRBV30 and TRBJ2-7): SQTIHQWPATLVQPVGSPLSLECTVEGTSNPNLYWYRQAAGRGLQLLFYSVGIGQISSEVPQNLSASRPQDRQFILSSKKLLLSDSGFYLCAWSVQGTEQYFGPGTRLTVT.

This clonotype has more than one count but fewer than ten. The V gene is TRBV11-2, the J gene TRBJ1-1; D is uncertain. The CDR3 is made up of 14 amino acids. V lost 5 bases and J 5 bases, leaving 15 bases between the germline ends. From germline, CDR1 is SGHAT and CDR2 FQNNGV. The CDR3 protein is CASSVGGMRTEAFF. CDR3 nucleotide sequence: TGTGCCAGCAGCGTGGGAGGGATGAGGACTGAAGCTTTCTTT. The full variable domain, rest sourced from reference TRBV11-2 and TRBJ1-1, is EAGVAQSPRYKIIEKRQSVAFWCNPISGHATLYWYQQILGQGPKLLIQFQNNGVVDDSQLPKDRFSAERLKGVDSTLKIQPAKLEDSAVYLCASSVGGMRTEAFFGQGTRLTVV.

The CDR3 loop is CASQAGNQPQHF. CDR3 sequence (DNA): TGTGCCAGCCAAGCGGGCAATCAGCCCCAGCATTTT. The J gene is TRBJ1-5, the V gene TRBV19, with unresolved D. This CDR3 is built from 12 residues. The germline CDR1 and CDR2 sequences are LNHDA and SQIVND (reference sequence). V was trimmed by 9 bases and J by 2 bases, leaving 8 bases between them. Full variable domain (rest looked up from reference TRBV19 and TRBJ1-5): DGGITQSPKYLFRKEGQNVTLSCEQNLNHDAMYWYRQDPGQGLRLIYYSQIVNDFQKGDIAEGYSVSREKKESFPLTVTSAQKNPTAFYLCASQAGNQPQHFGDGTRLSIL.

The chain recombines TRBV7-2 with TRBJ2-3, with a tentative D call TRBD2 (8 bases). The CDR3 contains 15 residues. Per germline, CDR1 SGHTA and CDR2 FQGNSA. The ends were cut back, 1 base at V and 4 bases at J, with 12 bases in the middle. The CDR3 coding sequence is TGTGCCAGCAGCTTAGACGGGAGGGGGCCAGATACGCAGTATTTT. It is translated as CASSLDGRGPDTQYF. Complete variable domain (other parts from reference TRBV7-2 and TRBJ2-3): GAGVSQSPSNKVTEKGKDVELRCDPISGHTALYWYRQSLGQGLEFLIYFQGNSAPDKSGLPSDRFSAERTGGSVSTLTIQRTQQEDSAVYLCASSLDGRGPDTQYFGPGTRLTVL.

This clonotype was picked up many times. V usage is TRBV24-1 and J usage is TRBJ1-5; TRBD1 matches 11 bases. V shed 9 bases, J shed 6 bases, and the junction held 6 bases outside the gene matches. This CDR3 is 14 amino acids long. CDR1 is KGHDR, CDR2 SFDVKD, per germline. Here the CDR3 DNA reads TGTGCCACCTCCGGACAGGGGGCGATTCAGCCCCAGCATTTT. This translates into CATSGQGAIQPQHF.

V and J are TRBV4-1 and TRBJ2-1; a weak D match, TRBD1 (5 bases). Germline CDR1 reads MGHRA; CDR2 reads YSYEKL. V was pared by 0 bases and J by 10 bases, with 13 bases between. CDR3 size: 14 residues. The CDR3 here is CASSQDQGISEQFF. CDR3 coding DNA: TGCGCCAGCAGCCAAGATCAGGGAATTAGCGAGCAGTTCTTC.

The chain has TRBV5-1 and TRBJ2-7; D may be TRBD2 (5 bases). This CDR3 region has 14 residues. Trimming took 8 bases from V and 3 from J, leaving 18 bases between them. The germline V gene has CDR1 SGHRS and CDR2 YFSETQ. This CDR3 reads CASTLAPGRYEQYF. DNA of the CDR3: TGCGCCAGTACTCTAGCCCCGGGCCGCTACGAGCAGTACTTC.

This clonotype appeared a few times. The chain uses TRBV11-2 and TRBJ2-7; D remains ambiguous. Germline-derived CDR1 and CDR2 are SGHAT and FQNNGV. The germline V and J ends were trimmed by 5 bases and 3 bases, with 8 bases remaining between them. The CDR3 is 12 amino acids. The CDR3 region is CASSAELYEQYF. As DNA, the CDR3 is TGTGCCAGCAGCGCCGAACTCTACGAGCAGTACTTC.